This T cell receptor beta chain is drawn from a study of blood T cell repertoires in COVID-19. For the study at large: The United States, Italy and Spain supplied acute and convalescent COVID-19 samples.

The study counted Cohort 3 donors as recovered given two negative PCRs, clearance, or symptom resolution. V lost 0 bases and J 0 bases, leaving 10 bases between the germline ends. Germline CDR1 and CDR2: MNHEY and SVGAGI. This CDR3 has 16 amino acids. Authors' processing steps: By means of reference gene primer amplification, nucleated cell counts were estimated. Data came from immunoSEQ multiplex PCR; TCRdb stores just in-frame clones and leaves some out. That table is the source of V, J and clone size, and D and trimming were worked out from the DNA. The table includes 150,000 to 200,000 clones, more than 75% detected once.

This chain uses TRBV6-5 with TRBJ2-3, with D possibly being TRBD1 (5 bases). Sequencing was carried out using PBMCs or T cells enriched from blood (not recorded which). The source of this sequence is a woman aged 45-59 years who had recovered from COVID-19. The CDR3 region has the DNA TGTGCCAGCAGTTACTCTGTGGGGCTAAGCACAGATACGCAGTATTTT. This codes for CASSYSVGLSTDTQYF.